The sequence of this T cell receptor beta chain was determined in a study of blood T cells in healthy people across ages. Study conclusions and caveats: Unsorted PBMC input precluded a conclusive naive versus antigen-experienced comparison.

This clonotype occurred a few times. Its antigen remains unknown. Each donor had around 9.8 milliliters of peripheral blood drawn. The germline CDR1 and CDR2 sequences are LGHNA and YSLEER. V lost 0 bases, J lost 8 bases, and 15 bases stayed unmatched. The CDR3 has 18 residues. A second PCR of 7 to 11 cycles used a sample-barcoded 5' primer and a J-beta primer mix. Each of the cDNA molecules was tagged by a template-switch adaptor with 12 random nucleotides. TCRdb redid the calling of the 5' RACE reads with MiXCR, one entry per CDR3 protein. Here the sample spans 1.5 million to 2 million distinct CDR3 sequences, approximately 28% being singletons.

The rearrangement links TRBV4-3 to TRBJ1-4; 7 bases align to TRBD1. The sequence was collected from a woman aged 30 to 39 in good health. Sequencing input: blood. CDR3 in amino acids: CASSQEYGTGELGEKLFF. As DNA, the CDR3 is TGCGCCAGCAGCCAAGAATACGGAACAGGGGAGTTAGGAGAAAAACTGTTTTTT.